Each of the 27 T cell receptor beta chains below was sequenced from the same sample in a study of OX40 agonist ivuxolimab in advanced cancers. Profiling relied on immunoSEQ multiplex PCR, and the TCRdb table lists in-frame clones only, not all of them. The data show some 34,000 clones, with less than 85% seen just once and about 22% held by the top ten. This specimen was CD4+ or CD8+ T cells sorted from blood, taken in a trial of the OX40 agonist ivuxolimab. The receptors derive from an adult with an advanced solid tumor such as melanoma, head and neck, liver or kidney cancer.

Many counts were recorded for this clone. J is TRBJ1-1 and V is TRBV30, with D uncertain. CDR1 GTSNPN and CDR2 SVGIG come from the germline V gene (reference sequence). The length of the CDR3 is 14 residues. The V and J ends lost 4 bases and 5 bases respectively, with 17 bases between them. Written as DNA, the CDR3 is TGTGCCTGGAATAGCGGGCCGTGGGAAACTGAAGCTTTCTTT. Its translation is CAWNSGPWETEAFF.

This clone appeared a single time. The genes are TRBV7-2 and TRBJ2-1, with 12 positions matching TRBD2. V shed 5 bases and J 7 bases; nucleotides not matched to a gene: 6. Per germline, CDR1 SGHTA and CDR2 FQGNSA. The CDR3 contains 15 residues. The CDR3 coding sequence is TGTGCCAGCAGCCCGCTAGCGGGGGGGAAGAATGAGCAGTTCTTC. Its protein product is CASSPLAGGKNEQFF.

By share of the sample, this clone is medium-sized. J is TRBJ1-4 and V is TRBV6-6, with TRBD1 matching over 10 bases. Trimming at V came to 6 bases and at J to 0 bases, leaving 4 bases not matched to a gene. CDR1 MNHNY and CDR2 SVGAGI come from the germline V gene (reference sequence). This CDR3 comprises 16 residues. CDR3 sequence: CASSADRGATNEKLFF. For the CDR3, the DNA is TGTGCCAGCAGCGCGGACAGGGGGGCAACTAATGAAAAACTGTTTTTT.

This clone was seen a single time. The chain recombines TRBV27 with TRBJ2-3; D is ambiguous. Trimming stripped 8 bases from V and 8 bases from J, with 14 bases between. This CDR3 region has 12 residues. CDR1 is MNHEY, CDR2 SMNVEV, per germline (reference sequence). CDR3: CASGTVLGTQYF. The CDR3 DNA is TGTGCCAGCGGAACGGTCCTCGGTACGCAGTATTTT.

The chain joins TRBV4-2 to TRBJ2-7, with D perhaps matching TRBD1 (6 bases). Germline values: CDR1 LGHNA, CDR2 YNFKEQ. V was clipped by 1 base and J by 4 bases, with 14 bases between them. This CDR3 contains 15 residues. The DNA for the CDR3 is TGTGCCAGCAGCCAAGTCTTAGGGGGAGCGTACGAGCAGTACTTC. Encoded protein: CASSQVLGGAYEQYF.

The genes are TRBV30 and TRBJ2-7; the match to TRBD2 covers 8 bases. CDR1 is GTSNPN and CDR2 is SVGIG in the germline V gene (reference sequence). V was clipped by 1 base and J by 6 bases; unmatched bases: 2. The CDR3 length is 12 residues. CDR3 residues: CAWSAGGTEQYF. CDR3 sequence (DNA): TGTGCCTGGAGTGCGGGGGGGACCGAGCAGTACTTC.

This chain uses TRBV7-9 with TRBJ2-6, with 9 bases aligning to TRBD1. Germline V gene sequence: CDR1 SEHNR, CDR2 FQNEAQ (reference sequence). The CDR3 is 18 residues long. The V gene end was trimmed by 3 bases and the J gene end by 0 bases; junction bases not matched to a gene: 6. The CDR3 DNA sequence: TGTGCCAGCAGCTTGGCCGGGACAGGGTACTCTGGGGCCAACGTCCTGACTTTC. Translating gives CASSLAGTGYSGANVLTF.

This clone was recorded only once. This rearrangement joins TRBV15 to TRBJ1-1; D gene unclear. The CDR3 runs 13 residues. The germline V and J ends were trimmed by 0 bases and 5 bases, with 7 bases remaining between them. CDR1 and CDR2 (germline): LNHNV, YYDKDF (reference sequence). The CDR3 reads CATSRDQRTEAFF. In DNA form, the CDR3 reads TGTGCCACCAGCAGAGATCAGAGGACTGAAGCTTTCTTT.

The rearrangement links TRBV15 to TRBJ1-2; no reliable D call. Germline V CDR1 and CDR2: LNHNV, YYDKDF (reference sequence). V was clipped by 1 base and J by 6 bases, with 12 bases between them. CDR3 length: 14 residues. CDR3 protein: CATSRVSVSDGYTF. The CDR3 coding sequence is TGTGCCACCAGCAGAGTCTCGGTCTCCGATGGCTACACCTTC.

CDR3 nucleotides: TGTGCCAGCAGCTTGGGTGTCTACTCTGGAAACACCATATATTTT. Encoded protein: CASSLGVYSGNTIYF. The rearrangement uses TRBV5-6 and TRBJ1-3; D is unclear. V gave up 0 bases and J gave up 0 bases, with 7 bases separating them. Per germline, CDR1 SGHDT and CDR2 YYEEEE. The CDR3 runs 15 residues.

This sequence joins TRBV28 and TRBJ2-7; tentative D call: TRBD2 (5 bases). The CDR3 is 16 amino acids. Germline V gene lookup returns CDR1 MDHEN and CDR2 SYDVKM. Deletions cut 3 bases from V and 3 bases from J, with 18 bases between. The DNA for the CDR3 is TGTGCCAGCAGTTTCCCCGAGGGCGGTCCCTACTACGAGCAGTACTTC. Its translation: CASSFPEGGPYYEQYF.

The chain has TRBV19 and TRBJ2-7, with D possibly matching TRBD2 (5 bases). V lost 5 bases and J lost 2, with 16 bases in between. The CDR3 covers 15 residues. The germline V gene has CDR1 LNHDA and CDR2 SQIVND (reference sequence). The CDR3 nucleotides are TGTGCCAGTAGTCCAGCGGACGGGGAGACCTACGAGCAGTACTTC. Its translation: CASSPADGETYEQYF.

This clone came up once. This chain connects TRBV29-1 to TRBJ2-2; D is perhaps TRBD2 (7 bases). This CDR3 region has 12 residues. Germline values: CDR1 SQVTM, CDR2 ANQGSEA. The CDR3 DNA reads TGCGGCCTGAGGGGGGGTACCGGGGAGCTGTTTTTT. This translates into CGLRGGTGELFF.

The V call is TRBV10-3, the J call TRBJ2-5; 13 nucleotides line up with TRBD2. The CDR3 loop spans 18 amino acids. In germline, CDR1 is ENHRY, CDR2 SYGVKD. With V trimmed by 0 bases and J by 5 bases, 9 bases remained unmatched. The CDR3 bases are TGTGCCATCAGTGAGTCCGGACTAGCGGGAGCGTTTGGGGAGACCCAGTACTTC. It is translated as CAISESGLAGAFGETQYF.

The V gene is TRBV4-1, the J gene TRBJ2-1, with TRBD1 as a possible D gene (5 bases). Germline V gene lookup returns CDR1 MGHRA and CDR2 YSYEKL. The V end lost 2 bases, the J end lost 0 bases, and 17 bases lay between the germline ends. This CDR3 comprises 18 residues. CDR3 DNA sequence: TGCGCCAGCAGCCAAAGGGGCCCTGGTCGAAGCTCCTACAATGAGCAGTTCTTC. Its translation is CASSQRGPGRSSYNEQFF.

The chain carries TRBV27 and TRBJ2-3; D remains unclear. Germline assignment: CDR1 MNHEY and CDR2 SMNVEV (reference sequence). V was clipped by 5 bases and J by 4 bases, with 16 bases between them. This CDR3 has 15 amino acids. The CDR3 region has the DNA TGTGCCAGCAGTCTGACGGTCAGCTGGGCAGATACGCAGTATTTT. Translation gives CASSLTVSWADTQYF.

The genes are TRBV5-5 and TRBJ2-3, with a weak D call TRBD1 (5 bases). Trimming took 0 bases from V and 0 from J, leaving 8 bases between them. The CDR3 loop spans 15 amino acids. Germline-derived CDR1 and CDR2 are SGHKS and YYEKEE (reference sequence). CDR3 sequence: CASSLGQTSTDTQYF. The CDR3 bases are TGTGCCAGCAGCTTGGGACAGACTAGCACAGATACGCAGTATTTT. Drawing the rest from reference TRBV5-5 and TRBJ2-3, the complete variable domain is DAGVTQSPTHLIKTRGQQVTLRCSPISGHKSVSWYQQVLGQGPQFIFQYYEKEERGRGNFPDRFSARQFPNYSSELNVNALLLGDSALYLCASSLGQTSTDTQYFGPGTRLTVL.

The chain couples TRBV9 to TRBJ1-6, with no clear D. Per the germline V gene, CDR1 is SGDLS and CDR2 is YYNGEE. The CDR3 loop spans 17 amino acids. The V and J ends lost 0 bases and 0 bases respectively, with 10 bases between them. This CDR3 reads CASSVEDASSYNSPLHF. The CDR3 coding sequence is TGTGCCAGCAGCGTAGAGGACGCGAGCTCCTATAATTCACCCCTCCACTTT.

The V gene is TRBV29-1, the J gene TRBJ2-5; TRBD1 matches 7 bases. The CDR3 runs to 17 residues. Trimming removed 0 bases from V and 1 base from J; junction bases left unmatched: 11. Germline V gene data show CDR1 as SQVTM and CDR2 as ANQGSEA. This chain's CDR3 is CSVEEGTDDQSQETQYF. The CDR3 DNA sequence: TGCAGCGTTGAAGAGGGGACAGATGACCAATCCCAAGAGACCCAGTACTTC.

On this clone itself: The same CDR3 also results from other DNA sequences found in this sample. The chain joins TRBV2 to TRBJ2-7; no clear D gene. This CDR3 is 10 amino acids long. Trimming shortened V by 6 bases and J by 3 bases, and 3 bases separated the two germline ends. Germline lookup yields CDR1 SNHLY and CDR2 FYNNEI. The CDR3 sequence is CASRGYEQYF. CDR3 coding DNA: TGTGCCAGCAGGGGCTACGAGCAGTACTTC.

The chain carries TRBV7-8 and TRBJ1-5, with 9 nucleotides matching TRBD1. There are 18 residues in the CDR3. Germline V gene lookup returns CDR1 SGHVS and CDR2 FQNEAQ. Trimming at V came to 0 bases and at J to 6 bases, leaving 12 bases not matched to a gene. The CDR3: CASSLAGRGQGEGQPQHF. The CDR3 DNA reads TGTGCCAGCAGCTTAGCAGGAAGGGGACAGGGTGAGGGTCAGCCCCAGCATTTT.

The V gene is TRBV6-1, the J gene TRBJ2-2, with D perhaps matching TRBD1 (6 bases). Trimming shortened V by 6 bases and J by 7 bases, and 12 bases separated the two germline ends. The CDR3 totals 13 residues. CDR1 is MNHNS, CDR2 SASEGT, per germline. CDR3 nucleotides: TGTGCCAGCAGGGAAAGGGGGATCGGGGAGCTGTTTTTT. Translated, it gives CASRERGIGELFF.

This sequence joins TRBV19 and TRBJ1-1; maybe TRBD1 (6 bases). Trimming stripped 1 base from V and 4 bases from J, with 10 bases between. This CDR3 has 14 amino acids. Looked up from germline, CDR1 is LNHDA and CDR2 is SQIVND (reference sequence). The CDR3 spells CASSIAGAVTEAFF. CDR3 bases: TGTGCCAGTAGTATAGCGGGGGCCGTCACTGAAGCTTTCTTT.

The genes are TRBV5-1 and TRBJ2-3; D may match TRBD1 or TRBD2 (5 bases each). V was cut by 5 bases and J by 5 bases, with 9 bases left in between. This CDR3 region has 12 residues. Germline V CDR1 and CDR2: SGHRS, YFSETQ. The CDR3 region is CASRAGGDTQYF. The CDR3 coding sequence is TGCGCCAGCAGAGCTGGGGGAGATACGCAGTATTTT.

The genes are TRBV9 and TRBJ2-1; 12 bases are a match to TRBD2. After removal of 4 bases from V and 8 bases from J, the junction contained 7 bases not matched to a gene. This CDR3 comprises 15 residues. Germline V CDR1 and CDR2: SGDLS, YYNGEE. The CDR3 DNA is TGTGCCAGCAGCCCTAGCGGGAGGGGAATCTATGAGCAGTTCTTC. Its protein is CASSPSGRGIYEQFF.

The chain recombines TRBV27 with TRBJ2-7; D unresolved. Germline lookup yields CDR1 MNHEY and CDR2 SMNVEV (reference sequence). Trimming cost V 5 bases and J 0 bases, with 8 bases left between them. The CDR3 contains 13 residues. The DNA for the CDR3 is TGTGCCAGCAGTCGGACGGCCTCCTACGAGCAGTACTTC. It codes for CASSRTASYEQYF.

This clone was counted only a few times. This sequence joins TRBV6-1 and TRBJ2-3; the match to TRBD2 covers 12 bases. Germline lookup yields CDR1 MNHNS and CDR2 SASEGT. The CDR3 totals 15 residues. The ends lost 5 bases at V and 4 bases at J; junction bases unmatched: 4. The CDR3 nucleotides read TGTGCCAGCAGTAGACTAGCGGGGGAGGCAGATACGCAGTATTTT. This codes for CASSRLAGEADTQYF.